What follows are 10 T cell receptor beta chains derived from one specimen sequenced in a study of cytomegalovirus exposure and HLA in healthy donors. PCR used 60 Vbeta primers and 13 Jbeta primers. Data came from immunoSEQ multiplex PCR; TCRdb stores just in-frame clones and leaves some out. The repertoire includes roughly 150,000 clones, over 80% of them detected once, and around 1.3% sits in the top ten. What was sequenced was PBMCs. The receptors here all came from a female donor in good health and CMV-seronegative.

The DNA of the CDR3 is TGTGCCAGCAGCCCCTCGCCCCGACTAGTGGCAGGCACCGGGGAGCTGTTTTTT. The encoded protein is CASSPSPRLVAGTGELFF. The V call is TRBV7-6, the J call TRBJ2-2, with D perhaps TRBD2 (6 bases). Trimming stripped 5 bases from V and 4 bases from J, with 23 bases between. This CDR3 is built from 18 residues. The germline gives CDR1 SGHVS, CDR2 FNYEAQ.

The genes are TRBV27 and TRBJ1-1, with a tentative D call TRBD1 (5 bases). Looked up from germline, CDR1 is MNHEY and CDR2 is SMNVEV (reference sequence). This CDR3 is built from 14 residues. Trimming took off 6 bases at V and 3 bases at J, with 14 bases between the two ends. CDR3 in amino acids: CASRNQGGDTEAFF. The CDR3 DNA is TGTGCCAGCAGAAATCAGGGCGGGGACACTGAAGCTTTCTTT.

V is TRBV6-5 and J is TRBJ1-2; 7 bases match TRBD1. Germline assignment: CDR1 MNHEY and CDR2 SVGAGI. V lost 4 bases and J lost 4; bases outside the gene matches: 3. The length of the CDR3 is 13 residues. The CDR3 region is CASSSTGLYGYTF. The CDR3 region has the DNA TGTGCCAGCAGTTCGACAGGGCTCTATGGCTACACCTTC.

J is TRBJ2-1 and V is TRBV6-5, with 12 bases lining up with TRBD2. V lost 5 bases and J lost 3; bases outside the gene matches: 2. Looked up from germline, CDR1 is MNHEY and CDR2 is SVGAGI. The CDR3 loop spans 15 amino acids. The CDR3 here is CASSPGLAGYNEQFF. The CDR3 nucleotides read TGTGCCAGCAGTCCGGGACTAGCGGGCTACAATGAGCAGTTCTTC.

This clone has a count of ten or more. The chain is built from TRBV2 and TRBJ1-1; D possibly corresponds to TRBD1 (6 bases). Germline CDR1 reads SNHLY; CDR2 reads FYNNEI. The ends were cut back, 4 bases at V and 12 bases at J, with 15 bases in the middle. The CDR3 sequence is 12 residues long. Here the CDR3 DNA reads TGTGCCAGCAGTGGACAGGTTAAGTTGACTTTCTTT. Its protein is CASSGQVKLTFF.

The rearrangement links TRBV4-1 to TRBJ1-4; 8 bases are a match to TRBD1. Germline V gives CDR1 MGHRA, CDR2 YSYEKL. V shed 4 bases and J 5 bases; nucleotides not matched to a gene: 6. CDR3 size: 15 residues. The CDR3 is CASSPLTGVNEKLFF. CDR3 DNA sequence: TGCGCCAGCAGCCCACTGACAGGGGTGAATGAAAAACTGTTTTTT.

The chain is built from TRBV11-3 and TRBJ2-2; TRBD1 matches 8 bases. The V gene's germline CDR1 is SGHNT and CDR2 YENEEA. The trim removed 5 bases at V and 1 base at J, leaving 3 bases unmatched. This CDR3 comprises 15 residues. The CDR3: CASSKGQGNTGELFF. For the CDR3, the DNA is TGTGCCAGCAGCAAAGGACAGGGGAACACCGGGGAGCTGTTTTTT.

V is TRBV27 and J is TRBJ2-2; TRBD1 might be the D (5 bases). Trimming removed 2 bases at V and 7 bases at J, with 8 bases between. The CDR3 runs to 13 residues. The V gene's germline CDR1 is MNHEY and CDR2 SMNVEV (reference sequence). The CDR3 DNA is TGTGCCAGCAGTTTAGCAGGGTTCGGGGAGCTGTTTTTT. Amino acids: CASSLAGFGELFF.

This clone was seen more than once but under ten times. The V and J genes are TRBV19 and TRBJ2-3; D perhaps matches TRBD1 (6 bases). V was clipped by 3 bases and J by 4 bases, with 8 bases between them. The CDR3 consists of 13 residues. CDR1 LNHDA and CDR2 SQIVND come from the germline V gene (reference sequence). The CDR3 nucleotides are TGTGCCAGTAGTATCCAGGGGTCAGATACGCAGTATTTT. Its protein product is CASSIQGSDTQYF.

This clone was found a few times. The sample carries other DNA sequences with the same CDR3. This rearrangement joins TRBV5-1 to TRBJ2-7; 11 bases align to TRBD2. The trim removed 3 bases at V and 3 bases at J, leaving 2 bases unmatched. The CDR3 is made up of 14 amino acids. Germline lookup yields CDR1 SGHRS and CDR2 YFSETQ. The CDR3 sequence is CASSSGTSGYEQYF. The CDR3 DNA follows: TGCGCCAGCAGCTCCGGGACTAGCGGCTACGAGCAGTACTTC.